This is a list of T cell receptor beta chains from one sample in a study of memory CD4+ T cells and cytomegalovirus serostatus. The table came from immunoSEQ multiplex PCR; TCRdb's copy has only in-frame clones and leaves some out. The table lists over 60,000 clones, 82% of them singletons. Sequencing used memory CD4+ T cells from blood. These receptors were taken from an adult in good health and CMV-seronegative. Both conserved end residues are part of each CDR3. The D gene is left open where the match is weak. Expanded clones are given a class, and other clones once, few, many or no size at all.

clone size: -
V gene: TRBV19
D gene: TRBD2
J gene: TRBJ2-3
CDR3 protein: CASSIASGSSTDTQYF

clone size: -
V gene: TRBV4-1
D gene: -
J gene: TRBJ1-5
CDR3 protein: CASSQDRAGNQPQHF

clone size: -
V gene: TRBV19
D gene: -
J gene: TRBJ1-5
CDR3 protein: CASSIERGQPQHF

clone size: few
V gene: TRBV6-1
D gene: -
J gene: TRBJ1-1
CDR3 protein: CASSEARGTRLNTEAFF

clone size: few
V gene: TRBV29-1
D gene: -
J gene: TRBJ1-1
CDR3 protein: CSVAEGLNTEAFF

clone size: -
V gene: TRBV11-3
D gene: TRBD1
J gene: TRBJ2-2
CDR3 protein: CASRSGTGDIGELFF

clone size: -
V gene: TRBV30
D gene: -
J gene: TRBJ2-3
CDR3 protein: CAWSVQGVWGTDTQYF

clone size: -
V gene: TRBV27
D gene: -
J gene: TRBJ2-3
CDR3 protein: CASRRERDTQYF

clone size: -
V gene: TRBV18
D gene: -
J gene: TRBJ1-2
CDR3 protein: CASSPGRDYGYTF

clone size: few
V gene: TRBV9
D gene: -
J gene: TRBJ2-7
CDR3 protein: CASSVASTASYEQYF

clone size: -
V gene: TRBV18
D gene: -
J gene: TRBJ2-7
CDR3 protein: CASSRLDSGLGNEQYF

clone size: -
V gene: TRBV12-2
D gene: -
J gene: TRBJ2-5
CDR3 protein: CASRLFWDAGGHGAQYF

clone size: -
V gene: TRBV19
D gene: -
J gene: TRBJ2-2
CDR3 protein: CASSTTGGTGELFF

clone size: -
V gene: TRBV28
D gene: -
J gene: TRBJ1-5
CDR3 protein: CASSSGTQGQPQHF

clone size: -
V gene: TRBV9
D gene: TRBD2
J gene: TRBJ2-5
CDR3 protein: CASSRRLAGGETQYF

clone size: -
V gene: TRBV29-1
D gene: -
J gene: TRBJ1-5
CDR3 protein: CSFPRGGRGQPQHF

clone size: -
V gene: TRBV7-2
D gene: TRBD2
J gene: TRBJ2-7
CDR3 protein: CASSRTSGSYEQYF